This TCR beta chain emerged from a study of shared clonotypes between healthy human individuals. The naive CD8 fraction comprised CD45RO-negative cells positively selected for CCR7 and excluded terminally differentiated effector memory CD45RA+ cells. Study results and caveats: In general, naive subsets displayed greater estimated richness than memory subsets did. At large depth, rarefaction still showed sorted-subset sequencing to be incomplete. The represented genetic and exposure-history diversity was limited by the small number of donors.

Trimming removed 7 bases from V and 2 bases from J, with 13 bases in between. This CDR3 has 14 amino acids. The germline V gene has CDR1 SGDLS and CDR2 YYNGEE. The assay was run at deep level. Produced via immunoSEQ multiplex PCR; TCRdb's table is partial and in-frame only. The sample consists of about 2.1 million clones, 80% to 95% of them appearing once. This clone was recorded only once. Its antigen is still unknown. The material sequenced was naive CD8+ T cells from PBMCs. V gene TRBV9 combines with J gene TRBJ1-3, with D perhaps TRBD1 (6 bases). The clonotype originates from a man in his late teens or twenties in good health. Some clones in this sample may be carry-over from other donors' samples. The CDR3, as DNA: TGTGCCAGCGAAGGGGGGGCAACTGGAAACACCATATATTTT. Its translation: CASEGGATGNTIYF.